Listed here are 2 T cell receptor beta chains from one sample, sequenced in a study of long-term antiretroviral therapy in people with HIV. With survey level as its setting, the immunoSEQ assay was v3.0. Method: immunoSEQ multiplex PCR; TCRdb's copy keeps in-frame clones and lacks some. Here the sample spans about 25,000 clones, around 82% being singletons. The material sequenced was unsorted PBMCs, taken 0.5 years after starting antiretroviral therapy. These receptors were taken from a woman in her forties with HIV.

The chain has TRBV7-9 and TRBJ1-1; weak D call: TRBD1 (6 bases). V lost 5 bases and J lost 4, with 17 bases in between. CDR3 length: 15 residues. In germline, CDR1 is SEHNR, CDR2 FQNEAQ (reference sequence). CDR3 in amino acids: CASSAVGGEVTEAFF. DNA of the CDR3: TGTGCCAGCAGCGCGGTGGGGGGCGAGGTCACTGAAGCTTTCTTT.

The chain has TRBV15 and TRBJ2-5, with 10 positions matching TRBD1. The trim removed 4 bases at V and 1 base at J, leaving 3 bases unmatched. CDR3 length: 15 residues. Germline CDR1 LNHNV, CDR2 YYDKDF (reference sequence). The CDR3 DNA reads TGTGCCACCAGCATATGGACAGGGGGCCAAGAGACCCAGTACTTC. Its translation is CATSIWTGGQETQYF. Combining the CDR3 with reference TRBV15 and TRBJ2-5 gives the whole variable domain DAMVIQNPRYQVTQFGKPVTLSCSQTLNHNVMYWYQQKSSQAPKLLFHYYDKDFNNEADTPDNFQSRRPNTSFCFLDIRSPGLGDTAMYLCATSIWTGGQETQYFGPGTRLLVL.